The clone carrying this T cell receptor (beta chain) appeared a few times. Its antigen remains unknown. A TCRbeta library incorporating unique molecular identifiers was prepared. TCRdb reanalysed the PCR reads using MiXCR and keeps one entry per CDR3 protein. There are hundreds of thousands of distinct CDR3 sequences in the sample; roughly 13% occur only once, and around 2.2% lies in the top ten. This sample is part of a study of T-cell reconstitution after alpha-beta-depleted transplantation in children. Regarding the study as a whole: Approximately two months post-transplant, alpha-beta T cells reportedly originated from several hundred expanded graft clones. Counts and diversity of T cells one year after transplant came mostly from newly produced T cells. The study traced high day-60 TCRbeta diversity in some patients to surviving recipient T cells and thymic progenitors.

Per germline, CDR1 SGHRS and CDR2 YFSETQ. V lost 4 bases and J lost 1, with 11 bases in between. This CDR3 spans 14 amino acids. The sequence came from a male patient aged 5 to 17 who had a stem cell transplant for acute myeloid leukemia, so the T cells may come from the graft donor. The rearrangement joins TRBV5-1 to TRBJ1-1, with D possibly being TRBD1 (6 bases). The sample consisted of PBMCs, mostly from graft donor cells, taken 360 days after TCRalphabeta/CD19-depleted stem cell transplant. This CDR3 reads CASSPKTGNTEAFF. As DNA, the CDR3 is TGCGCCAGCAGCCCGAAGACAGGGAACACTGAAGCTTTCTTT. Variable domain in full (rest from reference TRBV5-1 and TRBJ1-1): KAGVTQTPRYLIKTRGQQVTLSCSPISGHRSVSWYQQTPGQGLQFLFEYFSETQRNKGNFPGRFSGRQFSNSRSEMNVSTLELGDSALYLCASSPKTGNTEAFFGQGTRLTVV.